These T cell receptor beta chains were read from a single sample in a study of CD8+CD57+ T cells in acquired aplastic anemia. In TCRdb, the reads were re-called with MiXCR into one record per CDR3 protein. This table has 75,000 to 90,000 distinct CDR3 sequences, approximately 46% appearing once. Sequencing was carried out using sorted CD4+, CD8+, or CD8+CD57+ T cells (not recorded which) from PBMCs. These receptors were collected from a human donor in good health, serving as a control. The CDR3 runs from the conserved cysteine through the conserved F or W. D genes are given only for firm matches. A row's size may be missing; if present it is once, few, many or a size class.

abundance: -
v_gene: TRBV12-3/TRBV12-4
d_gene: -
j_gene: TRBJ1-1
CDR3aa: CASSFEGLNTEAFF
CDR3nt: TGTGCCAGCAGTTTCGAGGGGCTGAACACTGAAGCTTTCTTT

abundance: -
v_gene: TRBV9
d_gene: TRBD2
j_gene: TRBJ2-3
CDR3aa: CASSATSGQVTDTQYF
CDR3nt: TGTGCCAGCAGCGCGACTAGCGGCCAAGTCACAGATACGCAGTATTTT

abundance: -
v_gene: TRBV30
d_gene: -
j_gene: TRBJ2-7
CDR3aa: CAWSSTGAGRPSYEQYF
CDR3nt: TGTGCCTGGAGTTCAACGGGGGCGGGGAGGCCTTCTTACGAGCAGTACTTC

abundance: many
v_gene: TRBV25-1
d_gene: -
j_gene: TRBJ2-3
CDR3aa: CASGDWGAGTQYF
CDR3nt: TGTGCCAGCGGGGACTGGGGCGCCGGCACGCAGTATTTT

abundance: -
v_gene: TRBV29-1
d_gene: -
j_gene: TRBJ2-5
CDR3aa: CSARDGQETQYF
CDR3nt: TGCAGCGCCAGGGACGGACAAGAGACCCAGTACTTC

abundance: -
v_gene: TRBV29-1
d_gene: TRBD1
j_gene: TRBJ1-1
CDR3aa: CSVEEGAGNTEAFF
CDR3nt: TGCAGCGTTGAGGAGGGGGCGGGGAACACTGAAGCTTTCTTT

abundance: once
v_gene: TRBV11-2
d_gene: TRBD2
j_gene: TRBJ2-1
CDR3aa: CASSLDRVGRVYNEQFF
CDR3nt: TGTGCCAGCAGCTTAGATCGGGTTGGGAGGGTCTACAATGAGCAGTTCTTC

abundance: -
v_gene: TRBV25-1
d_gene: -
j_gene: TRBJ2-5
CDR3aa: CATSSAGSGTQYF
CDR3nt: TGTGCCACCAGTTCCGCGGGGTCGGGGACCCAGTACTTC

abundance: few
v_gene: TRBV2
d_gene: -
j_gene: TRBJ1-4
CDR3aa: CASSDRSNEKLFF
CDR3nt: TGTGCCAGCAGTGACAGATCTAATGAAAAACTGTTTTTT

abundance: many
v_gene: TRBV27
d_gene: TRBD1
j_gene: TRBJ1-5
CDR3aa: CASSVTGQGSQPQHF
CDR3nt: TGTGCCAGCAGTGTGACAGGGCAGGGTAGTCAGCCCCAGCATTTT

abundance: once
v_gene: TRBV10-3
d_gene: -
j_gene: TRBJ1-1
CDR3aa: CAISDRGGNEAFF
CDR3nt: TGTGCCATCAGTGACAGGGGAGGGAATGAAGCTTTCTTT

abundance: -
v_gene: TRBV7-2
d_gene: -
j_gene: TRBJ1-2
CDR3aa: CASSLEPGRYGYTF
CDR3nt: TGTGCCAGCAGCTTAGAACCAGGCCGCTATGGCTACACCTTC

abundance: -
v_gene: TRBV2
d_gene: TRBD1
j_gene: TRBJ2-1
CDR3aa: CASSEWGQGTSRKNNEQFF
CDR3nt: TGTGCCAGCAGTGAATGGGGACAGGGGACGTCGAGGAAAAACAATGAGCAGTTCTTC

abundance: -
v_gene: TRBV10-3
d_gene: -
j_gene: TRBJ2-7
CDR3aa: CAISEGTELCEQYF
CDR3nt: TGTGCCATCAGTGAAGGGACGGAACTCTGCGAGCAGTACTTC

abundance: many
v_gene: TRBV9
d_gene: -
j_gene: TRBJ2-1
CDR3aa: CASSPQDGDNEQFF
CDR3nt: TGTGCCAGCAGCCCGCAGGACGGTGACAATGAGCAGTTCTTC

abundance: -
v_gene: TRBV19
d_gene: -
j_gene: TRBJ1-1
CDR3aa: CASRAGGSLRAFF
CDR3nt: TGTGCCAGTAGGGCTGGAGGCTCACTGCGAGCTTTCTTT

abundance: -
v_gene: TRBV2
d_gene: TRBD2
j_gene: TRBJ2-5
CDR3aa: CASSEASGFGETQYF
CDR3nt: TGTGCCAGCAGTGAAGCTAGCGGGTTCGGAGAGACCCAGTACTTC

abundance: -
v_gene: TRBV15
d_gene: TRBD1
j_gene: TRBJ2-1
CDR3aa: CATSRRQGSYNEQFF
CDR3nt: TGTGCCACCAGCAGAAGACAGGGGTCCTACAATGAGCAGTTCTTC

abundance: many
v_gene: TRBV19
d_gene: TRBD1
j_gene: TRBJ1-4
CDR3aa: CASSIEDRGGEKLFF
CDR3nt: TGTGCCAGTAGTATAGAGGACAGGGGAGGTGAAAAACTGTTTTTT

abundance: -
v_gene: TRBV2
d_gene: -
j_gene: TRBJ1-1
CDR3aa: CASSVLVAEAFF
CDR3nt: TGTGCCAGCAGTGTACTGGTAGCTGAAGCTTTCTTT

abundance: -
v_gene: TRBV2
d_gene: TRBD2
j_gene: TRBJ2-1
CDR3aa: CASRAGAGAPSEQFF
CDR3nt: TGTGCCAGCAGAGCAGGTGCGGGAGCCCCAAGTGAGCAGTTCTTC

abundance: many
v_gene: TRBV9
d_gene: -
j_gene: TRBJ1-1
CDR3aa: CASSSTSGLGAFF
CDR3nt: TGTGCCAGCAGCTCTACGAGCGGGCTGGGAGCTTTCTTT

abundance: many
v_gene: TRBV7-9
d_gene: TRBD1
j_gene: TRBJ1-3
CDR3aa: CASSTRTGRGSGNTIYF
CDR3nt: TGTGCCAGCAGCACTAGGACAGGACGTGGCTCTGGAAACACCATATATTTT

abundance: few
v_gene: TRBV5-1
d_gene: -
j_gene: TRBJ1-6
CDR3aa: CASSAEQGTSPLHF
CDR3nt: TGCGCCAGCAGCGCCGAGCAGGGTACATCACCCCTCCACTTT

abundance: many
v_gene: TRBV2
d_gene: -
j_gene: TRBJ2-2
CDR3aa: CASSDRSANTGELFF
CDR3nt: TGTGCCAGCAGTGACAGGAGCGCGAACACCGGGGAGCTGTTTTTT

abundance: many
v_gene: TRBV2
d_gene: -
j_gene: TRBJ1-6
CDR3aa: CASSEAGAPWALHF
CDR3nt: TGTGCCAGCAGTGAAGCAGGAGCACCTTGGGCCCTCCACTTT

abundance: many
v_gene: TRBV25-1
d_gene: -
j_gene: TRBJ2-3
CDR3aa: CASSQLRADTQYF
CDR3nt: TGTGCCAGCAGCCAACTGCGGGCAGATACGCAGTATTTT

abundance: few
v_gene: TRBV10-3
d_gene: -
j_gene: TRBJ2-7
CDR3aa: CAIRTGPQGEQYF
CDR3nt: TGTGCCATCAGGACAGGACCTCAAGGAGAGCAGTACTTC

abundance: many
v_gene: TRBV5-1
d_gene: -
j_gene: TRBJ2-5
CDR3aa: CASSFEQVLETQYF
CDR3nt: TGCGCCAGCAGCTTTGAACAGGTCCTGGAGACCCAGTACTTC

abundance: many
v_gene: TRBV15
d_gene: -
j_gene: TRBJ1-5
CDR3aa: CATSREGASNQPQHF
CDR3nt: TGTGCCACCAGCAGAGAGGGGGCGAGCAATCAGCCCCAGCATTTT

abundance: many
v_gene: TRBV2
d_gene: -
j_gene: TRBJ2-2
CDR3aa: CASSEKPPGELFF
CDR3nt: TGTGCCAGCAGTGAAAAACCCCCCGGGGAGCTGTTTTTT